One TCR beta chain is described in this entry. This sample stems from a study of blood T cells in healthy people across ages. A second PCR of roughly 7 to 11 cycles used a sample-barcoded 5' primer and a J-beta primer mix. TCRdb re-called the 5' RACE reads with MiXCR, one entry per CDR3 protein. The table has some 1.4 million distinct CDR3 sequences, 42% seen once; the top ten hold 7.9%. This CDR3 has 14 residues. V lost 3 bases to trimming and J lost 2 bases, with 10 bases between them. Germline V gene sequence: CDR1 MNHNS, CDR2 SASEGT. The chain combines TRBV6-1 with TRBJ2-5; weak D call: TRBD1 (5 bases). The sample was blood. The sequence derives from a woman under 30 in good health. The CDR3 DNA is TGTGCCAGCAGTGAGTGGCAGGGTCAAGAGACCCAGTACTTC. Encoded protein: CASSEWQGQETQYF.